The 23 T cell receptor beta chains below come from one sample, sequenced in a study of a mutant IDH1 vaccine in newly diagnosed glioma. These receptors are not linked to any known antigen. Some clones are missing from TCRdb's copy, which holds only in-frame ones; the method was immunoSEQ multiplex PCR. Of 75,000 to 80,000 clones listed, 91% are singletons. Time point reported: week 5, during vaccination. The investigators gave 300 ug of mutant IDH1 20-mer peptide in each vaccine dose, together with topical imiquimod. The sequencing used PBMCs, collected from a glioma patient whose treatment included an IDH1 peptide vaccine. These receptor sequences come from a woman between 50 and 59 years old with glioma.

This clone was seen a few times. The chain has TRBV5-1 and TRBJ1-5; tentative D call: TRBD1 (6 bases). The CDR3 length is 15 residues. Looked up from germline, CDR1 is SGHRS and CDR2 is YFSETQ. V lost 0 bases and J lost 6, with 13 bases in between. The CDR3 nucleotides read TGCGCCAGCAGCTTGGCATCGGGGGGCGGTCAGCCCCAGCATTTT. Translation: CASSLASGGGQPQHF.

The V gene is TRBV30, the J gene TRBJ1-6; D not resolved. The CDR3 sequence is 15 residues long. Per the germline V gene, CDR1 is GTSNPN and CDR2 is SVGIG (reference sequence). V was trimmed by 4 bases and J by 0 bases, leaving 10 bases between them. In DNA, the CDR3 is TGTGCCTGGAAGTCCGAGAGCTCCTATAATTCACCCCTCCACTTT. This sequence encodes CAWKSESSYNSPLHF.

V is TRBV7-9 and J is TRBJ2-5; 7 bases agree with TRBD1. CDR3 length: 14 residues. CDR1 is SEHNR and CDR2 is FQNEAQ in the germline V gene (reference sequence). With V trimmed by 5 bases and J by 1 base, 4 bases remained unmatched. As DNA, the CDR3 is TGTGCCAGCAGCACCGGACAGGCCCAAGAGACCCAGTACTTC. It translates to CASSTGQAQETQYF.

The CDR3 loop is CASSEFGGRGTGELFF. The CDR3 DNA sequence: TGTGCCAGCAGTGAATTCGGAGGGAGAGGCACCGGGGAGCTGTTTTTT. The chain joins TRBV2 to TRBJ2-2, with D maybe TRBD2 (6 bases). CDR3 length: 16 amino acids. Germline CDR1 SNHLY, CDR2 FYNNEI. Trimming removed 2 bases at V and 4 bases at J, with 14 bases between.

The CDR3 DNA sequence: TGTGCCAGCAGTGAACGGGCTAGCGGGGATTCCTACGAGCAGTACTTC. Protein: CASSERASGDSYEQYF. V and J are TRBV6-1 and TRBJ2-5; the match to TRBD2 covers 9 bases. TRBJ2-7 matches the DNA end more closely, so the J call is doubtful. The CDR3 covers 16 residues. In germline, CDR1 is MNHNS, CDR2 SASEGT.

The rearrangement uses TRBV19 and TRBJ1-5, with D tentatively TRBD1 (6 bases). Trimming pared 1 base from V and 7 bases from J, leaving 11 bases between. The CDR3 consists of 14 residues. Looked up from germline, CDR1 is LNHDA and CDR2 is SQIVND (reference sequence). Here the CDR3 DNA reads TGTGCCAGTAGTATAGGGCAGGGGAGACAGCCCCAGCATTTT. Protein product: CASSIGQGRQPQHF.

The chain uses TRBV19 and TRBJ2-5, with 9 bases identical to TRBD1. CDR3 length: 15 residues. Germline-derived CDR1 and CDR2 are LNHDA and SQIVND (reference sequence). The ends lost 5 bases at V and 1 base at J; junction bases unmatched: 5. The CDR3 sequence is CASSVGTGRQETQYF. CDR3 in DNA: TGTGCCAGTAGTGTCGGGACAGGGCGCCAAGAGACCCAGTACTTC. Drawing the rest from reference TRBV19 and TRBJ2-5, the complete variable domain is DGGITQSPKYLFRKEGQNVTLSCEQNLNHDAMYWYRQDPGQGLRLIYYSQIVNDFQKGDIAEGYSVSREKKESFPLTVTSAQKNPTAFYLCASSVGTGRQETQYFGPGTRLLVL.

The chain links TRBV30 to TRBJ1-6; unclear D gene. The germline V gene has CDR1 GTSNPN and CDR2 SVGIG (reference sequence). V dropped 0 bases and J dropped 5 bases, with 5 bases sitting between them. The CDR3 spans 13 residues. This CDR3 is CAWSVQNNSPLHF. The DNA of the CDR3 is TGTGCCTGGAGTGTACAGAATAATTCACCCCTCCACTTT.

This chain uses TRBV13 with TRBJ2-5; TRBD2 is a possible D gene (5 bases). Trimming removed 8 bases from V and 5 bases from J, with 21 bases in between. Germline CDR1 and CDR2: PRHDT and FYEKMQ (reference sequence). This CDR3 comprises 15 residues. The CDR3: CASGSRGHKGETQYF. The CDR3 DNA is TGTGCCAGCGGCTCCCGGGGTCATAAAGGGGAGACCCAGTACTTC.

In DNA, the CDR3 is TGTGCCAGCTCGCCAACTCTCCTAGCGGGAGGCACAGATACGCAGTATTTT. Translated, it gives CASSPTLLAGGTDTQYF. The chain recombines TRBV18 with TRBJ2-3; 10 positions agree with TRBD2. The CDR3 totals 17 residues. Germline V gives CDR1 KGHSH, CDR2 LQKENI. Trimming took 6 bases from V and 1 from J; bases not matched to a gene: 10.

This chain uses TRBV5-4 with TRBJ2-7, with a possible D match to TRBD2 (6 bases). The germline V gene has CDR1 SGHNT and CDR2 YYREEE (reference sequence). Trimming cost V 1 base and J 3 bases, with 17 bases left between them. The CDR3 spans 16 residues. The CDR3 sequence is CASSLSFSGLLYEQYF. In DNA, the CDR3 is TGTGCCAGCAGCTTGAGTTTTTCGGGACTTCTCTACGAGCAGTACTTC. Full variable domain (remainder filled in from reference TRBV5-4 and TRBJ2-7): ETGVTQSPTHLIKTRGQQVTLRCSSQSGHNTVSWYQQALGQGPQFIFQYYREEENGRGNFPPRFSGLQFPNYSSELNVNALELDDSALYLCASSLSFSGLLYEQYFGPGTRLTVT.

The chain links TRBV28 to TRBJ1-4, with no clear D. The ends were cut back, 6 bases at V and 6 bases at J, with 14 bases in the middle. Germline V gene lookup returns CDR1 MDHEN and CDR2 SYDVKM. The CDR3 sequence is 14 residues long. CDR3 residues: CASSLGGLHEKLFF. The CDR3, as DNA: TGTGCCAGCAGCTTAGGAGGTTTACATGAAAAACTGTTTTTT.

J is TRBJ2-7 and V is TRBV5-6; 9 nucleotides align to TRBD1. This CDR3 spans 15 amino acids. Germline V lookup: CDR1 SGHDT, CDR2 YYEEEE. J gave up 6 bases and V 2 bases, and 9 bases lay outside the gene matches. The CDR3 coding sequence is TGTGCCAGCAGCTTACCCGGGACAGGGTCTGCCGAGCAGTACTTC. It encodes CASSLPGTGSAEQYF. The full variable domain, rest sourced from reference TRBV5-6 and TRBJ2-7, is DAGVTQSPTHLIKTRGQQVTLRCSPKSGHDTVSWYQQALGQGPQFIFQYYEEEERQRGNFPDRFSGHQFPNYSSELNVNALLLGDSALYLCASSLPGTGSAEQYFGPGTRLTVT.

The genes are TRBV4-2 and TRBJ2-1; D not certain. Trimming removed 0 bases at V and 15 bases at J, with 15 bases between. This CDR3 contains 13 residues. Germline V gene data show CDR1 as LGHNA and CDR2 as YNFKEQ. This CDR3 reads CASSQEKGPRAFF. The CDR3, as DNA: TGTGCCAGCAGCCAAGAGAAGGGCCCCCGGGCGTTCTTC.

The chain couples TRBV6-5 to TRBJ1-1, with D possibly TRBD1 on 6 matching bases. The CDR3 loop spans 15 amino acids. Trimming stripped 5 bases from V and 0 bases from J, with 13 bases between. Germline assignment: CDR1 MNHEY and CDR2 SVGAGI. CDR3 in DNA: TGTGCCAGCAGTCCCGGCACAGGGATGAACACTGAAGCTTTCTTT. Translated, it gives CASSPGTGMNTEAFF.

V is TRBV28 and J is TRBJ2-1, with D hard to call. V lost 5 bases and J lost 4, with 15 bases in between. Germline assignment: CDR1 MDHEN and CDR2 SYDVKM. The CDR3 covers 15 residues. The CDR3 DNA sequence: TGTGCCAGCAGTCCTGGCGACCATTTATACAATGAGCAGTTCTTC. It codes for CASSPGDHLYNEQFF.

The gene calls are TRBV19 and TRBJ2-3; TRBD1 agrees at 7 bases. Germline values: CDR1 LNHDA, CDR2 SQIVND (reference sequence). The length of the CDR3 is 15 residues. V lost 7 bases, J lost 0 bases, and 7 bases stayed unmatched. The CDR3 bases are TGTGCCAGTAAAGGGGGCAGATCTAGCACAGATACGCAGTATTTT. This codes for CASKGGRSSTDTQYF.

This clone was seen a few times. This sequence joins TRBV18 and TRBJ1-1; 8 positions agree with TRBD1. There are 14 residues in the CDR3. The V gene's germline CDR1 is KGHSH and CDR2 LQKENI. Unmatched junction bases numbered 2, after V lost 1 base and J lost 4 bases. Written as DNA, the CDR3 is TGTGCCAGCTCACCACGGACAGGGCTCACTGAAGCTTTCTTT. This translates into CASSPRTGLTEAFF.

This chain uses TRBV9 with TRBJ2-3; D uncertain. This CDR3 has 12 amino acids. Germline CDR1 SGDLS, CDR2 YYNGEE. Trimming shortened V by 0 bases and J by 5 bases, and 4 bases separated the two germline ends. CDR3 sequence (DNA): TGTGCCAGCAGCGTAGTGGGAGATACGCAGTATTTT. Its translation is CASSVVGDTQYF.

V is TRBV30 and J is TRBJ2-2, with D maybe TRBD1 (6 bases). V lost 1 base, J lost 8 bases, and 17 bases lay in between. The CDR3 contains 15 residues. Per the germline V gene, CDR1 is GTSNPN and CDR2 is SVGIG (reference sequence). The CDR3 DNA sequence: TGTGCCTGGAGTGGGTTCGACAGGAACCGTGGGGAGCTGTTTTTT. As protein: CAWSGFDRNRGELFF.

V is TRBV25-1 and J is TRBJ2-7; unclear D gene. Trimming shortened V by 8 bases and J by 3 bases, and 11 bases separated the two germline ends. Germline CDR1 and CDR2: MGHDK and SYGVNS. The CDR3 spans 12 residues. DNA for the CDR3: TGTGCCAGCCTGGACGCCCTCTACGAGCAGTACTTC. Amino acid sequence: CASLDALYEQYF.

The DNA of the CDR3 is TGCAGCGTTGAATGGGGGGGTGAGACCCAGTACTTC. This codes for CSVEWGGETQYF. The chain links TRBV29-1 to TRBJ2-5; TRBD2 matches 7 bases. Germline V gene sequence: CDR1 SQVTM, CDR2 ANQGSEA. CDR3 length: 12 amino acids. V shed 2 bases and J 5 bases; nucleotides not matched to a gene: 2.

The chain links TRBV5-1 to TRBJ1-1; D is undetermined. V was cut by 4 bases and J by 3 bases, with 10 bases left in between. This CDR3 region has 13 residues. The germline V gene encodes CDR1 SGHRS and CDR2 YFSETQ. CDR3 protein: CASSVQRDTEAFF. DNA of the CDR3: TGCGCCAGCAGCGTACAGCGAGACACTGAAGCTTTCTTT.